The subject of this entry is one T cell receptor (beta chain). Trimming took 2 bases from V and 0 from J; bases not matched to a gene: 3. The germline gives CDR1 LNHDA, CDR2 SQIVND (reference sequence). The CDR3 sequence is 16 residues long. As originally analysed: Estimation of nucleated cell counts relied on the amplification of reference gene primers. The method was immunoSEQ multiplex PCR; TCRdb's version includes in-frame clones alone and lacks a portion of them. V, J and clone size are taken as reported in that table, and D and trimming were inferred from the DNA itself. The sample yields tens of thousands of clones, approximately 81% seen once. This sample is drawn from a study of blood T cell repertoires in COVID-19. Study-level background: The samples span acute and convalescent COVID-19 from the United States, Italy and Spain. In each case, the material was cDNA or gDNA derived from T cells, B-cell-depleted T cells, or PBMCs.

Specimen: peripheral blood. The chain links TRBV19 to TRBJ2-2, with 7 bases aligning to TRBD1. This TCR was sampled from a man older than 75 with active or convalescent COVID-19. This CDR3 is CASSIMGTANTGELFF. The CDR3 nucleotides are TGTGCCAGTAGTATAATGGGGACAGCGAACACCGGGGAGCTGTTTTTT.